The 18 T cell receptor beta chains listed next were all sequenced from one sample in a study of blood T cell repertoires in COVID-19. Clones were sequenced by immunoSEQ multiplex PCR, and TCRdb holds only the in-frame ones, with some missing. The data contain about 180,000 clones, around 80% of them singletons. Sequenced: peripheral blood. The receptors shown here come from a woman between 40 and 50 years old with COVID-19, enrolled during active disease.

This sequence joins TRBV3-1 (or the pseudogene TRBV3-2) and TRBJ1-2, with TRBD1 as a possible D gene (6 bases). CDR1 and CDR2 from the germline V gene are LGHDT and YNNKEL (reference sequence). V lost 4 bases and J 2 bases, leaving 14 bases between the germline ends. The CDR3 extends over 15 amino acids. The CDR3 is CASSRAGTPNYGYTF. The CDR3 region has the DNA TGTGCCAGCAGCCGTGCCGGGACACCGAACTATGGCTACACCTTC.

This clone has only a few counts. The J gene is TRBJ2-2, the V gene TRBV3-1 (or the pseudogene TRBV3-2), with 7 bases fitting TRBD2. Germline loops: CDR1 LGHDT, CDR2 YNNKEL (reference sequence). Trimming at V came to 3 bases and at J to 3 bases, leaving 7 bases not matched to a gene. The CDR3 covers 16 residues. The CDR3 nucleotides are TGTGCCAGCAGCCAGCCCGGGACTACTCACACCGGGGAGCTGTTTTTT. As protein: CASSQPGTTHTGELFF.

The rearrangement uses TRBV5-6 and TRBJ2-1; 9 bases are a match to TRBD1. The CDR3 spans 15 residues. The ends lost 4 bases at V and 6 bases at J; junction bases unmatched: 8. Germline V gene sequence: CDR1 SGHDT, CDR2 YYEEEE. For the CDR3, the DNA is TGTGCCAGCAGCCCGACAGGGGGTCTTCGCAATGAGCAGTTCTTC. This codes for CASSPTGGLRNEQFF.

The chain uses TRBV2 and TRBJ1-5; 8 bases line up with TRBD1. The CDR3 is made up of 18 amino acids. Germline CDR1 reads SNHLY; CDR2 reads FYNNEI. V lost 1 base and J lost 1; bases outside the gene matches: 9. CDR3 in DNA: TGTGCCAGCAGTGAAGAGTGGACAGGGATTAACAGCAATCAGCCCCAGCATTTT. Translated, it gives CASSEEWTGINSNQPQHF.

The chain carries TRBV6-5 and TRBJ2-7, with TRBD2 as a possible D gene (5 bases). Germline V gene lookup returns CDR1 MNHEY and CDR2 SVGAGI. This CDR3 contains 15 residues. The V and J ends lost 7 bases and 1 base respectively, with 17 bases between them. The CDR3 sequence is CASTPVSGPSYEQYF. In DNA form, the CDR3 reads TGTGCCAGCACCCCAGTCAGCGGACCATCCTACGAGCAGTACTTC.

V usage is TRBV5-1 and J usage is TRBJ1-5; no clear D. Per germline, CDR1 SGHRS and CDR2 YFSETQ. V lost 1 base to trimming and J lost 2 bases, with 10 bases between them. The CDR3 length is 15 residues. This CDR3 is CASSLYGEGNQPQHF. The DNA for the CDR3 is TGCGCCAGCAGCTTGTATGGGGAGGGCAATCAGCCCCAGCATTTT.

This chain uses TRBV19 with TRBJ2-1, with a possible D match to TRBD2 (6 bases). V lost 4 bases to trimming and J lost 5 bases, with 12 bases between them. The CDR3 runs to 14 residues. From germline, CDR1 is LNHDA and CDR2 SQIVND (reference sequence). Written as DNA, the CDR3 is TGTGCCAGTAGTAGCGGGGATCTCAACAATGAGCAGTTCTTC. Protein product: CASSSGDLNNEQFF.

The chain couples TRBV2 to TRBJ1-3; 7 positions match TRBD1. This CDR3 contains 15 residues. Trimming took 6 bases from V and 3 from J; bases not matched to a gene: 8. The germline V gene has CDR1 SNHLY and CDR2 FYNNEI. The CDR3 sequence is CASRALRTGGNTIYF. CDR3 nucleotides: TGTGCCAGCAGGGCCTTACGGACAGGTGGAAACACCATATATTTT.

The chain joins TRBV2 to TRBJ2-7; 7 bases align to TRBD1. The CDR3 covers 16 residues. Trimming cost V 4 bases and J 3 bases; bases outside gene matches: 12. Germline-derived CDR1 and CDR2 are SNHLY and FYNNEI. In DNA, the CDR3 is TGTGCCAGCAGTGGTATCCGGGACAGAGAAATCTACGAGCAGTACTTC. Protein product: CASSGIRDREIYEQYF.

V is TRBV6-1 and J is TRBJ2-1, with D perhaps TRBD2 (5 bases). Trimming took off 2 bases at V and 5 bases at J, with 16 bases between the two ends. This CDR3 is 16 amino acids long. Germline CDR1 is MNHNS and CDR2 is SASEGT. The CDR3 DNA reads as TGTGCCAGCAGTGAATACGTGGGAGTCGTCCACAATGAGCAGTTCTTC. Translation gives CASSEYVGVVHNEQFF.

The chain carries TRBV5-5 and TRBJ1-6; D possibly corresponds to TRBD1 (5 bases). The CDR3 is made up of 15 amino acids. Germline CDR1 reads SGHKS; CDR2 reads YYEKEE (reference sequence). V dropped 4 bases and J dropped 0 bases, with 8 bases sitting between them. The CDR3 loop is CASSGADSYNSPLHF. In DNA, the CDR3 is TGTGCCAGCAGCGGGGCGGACTCCTATAATTCACCCCTCCACTTT.

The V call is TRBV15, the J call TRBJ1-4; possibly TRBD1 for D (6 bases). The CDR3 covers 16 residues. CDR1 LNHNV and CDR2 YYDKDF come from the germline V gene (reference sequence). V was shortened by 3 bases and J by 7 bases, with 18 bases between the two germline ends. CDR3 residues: CATSRISGGRSEKLFF. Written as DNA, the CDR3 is TGTGCCACCAGCAGGATCTCCGGGGGGCGTAGTGAAAAACTGTTTTTT.

The CDR3 bases are TGTGCCAGCAGTAAGGGACTTACAGGGGCTGGGACTGAAGCTTTCTTT. This sequence encodes CASSKGLTGAGTEAFF. The chain is built from TRBV6-4 and TRBJ1-1; 7 nucleotides match TRBD1. CDR3 length equals 16 residues. V dropped 5 bases and J dropped 5; count of bases not matched to a gene: 14. The germline V gene has CDR1 MRHNA and CDR2 SNTAGT.

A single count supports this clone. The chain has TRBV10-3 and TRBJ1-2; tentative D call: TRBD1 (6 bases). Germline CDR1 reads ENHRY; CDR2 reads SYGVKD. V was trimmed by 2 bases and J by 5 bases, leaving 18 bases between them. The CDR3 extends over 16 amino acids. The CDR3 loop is CAISEPTKGGAYGYTF. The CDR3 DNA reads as TGTGCCATCAGTGAGCCAACGAAGGGGGGGGCTTATGGCTACACCTTC.

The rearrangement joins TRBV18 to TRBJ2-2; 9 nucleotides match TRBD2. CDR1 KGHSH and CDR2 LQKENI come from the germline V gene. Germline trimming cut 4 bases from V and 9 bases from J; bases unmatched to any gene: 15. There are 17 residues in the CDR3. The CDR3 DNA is TGTGCCAGCTCACGATCCATAGCGGGAGTTCGACAGTGGGAGCTGTTTTTT. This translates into CASSRSIAGVRQWELFF.

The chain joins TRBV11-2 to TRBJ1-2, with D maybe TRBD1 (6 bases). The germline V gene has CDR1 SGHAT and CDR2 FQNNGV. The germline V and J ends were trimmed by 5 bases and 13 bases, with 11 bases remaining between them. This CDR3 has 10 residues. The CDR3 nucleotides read TGTGCCAGCAGCCCCGGGACAATCACCTTC. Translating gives CASSPGTITF. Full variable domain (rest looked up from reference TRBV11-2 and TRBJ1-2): EAGVAQSPRYKIIEKRQSVAFWCNPISGHATLYWYQQILGQGPKLLIQFQNNGVVDDSQLPKDRFSAERLKGVDSTLKIQPAKLEDSAVYLCASSPGTITFGSGTRLTVV.

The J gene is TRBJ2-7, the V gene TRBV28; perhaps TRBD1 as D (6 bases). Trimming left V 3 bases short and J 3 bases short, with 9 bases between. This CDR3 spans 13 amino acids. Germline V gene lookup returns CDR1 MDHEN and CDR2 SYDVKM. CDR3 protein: CASSLGAVYEQYF. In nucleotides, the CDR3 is TGTGCCAGCAGTTTGGGGGCAGTCTACGAGCAGTACTTC.

This CDR3 reads CASSQENAAGRTEAFF. The CDR3 nucleotides are TGTGCCAGCAGCCAAGAGAATGCTGCGGGGCGCACTGAAGCTTTCTTT. The chain joins TRBV3-1 (or the pseudogene TRBV3-2) to TRBJ1-1; D may be TRBD1 (5 bases). Germline values: CDR1 LGHDT, CDR2 YNNKEL (reference sequence). The CDR3 contains 16 residues. The V end was cut by 0 bases, the J end by 4 bases, with 15 bases between.